This passage covers 22 T cell receptor beta chains from one sample sequenced in a study of blood T cells in healthy people across ages (dated by TCRdb to the mid-2010s). Library preparation used 5' RACE. Sequencing used an Illumina HiSeq 2500. A second PCR of roughly 7 to 11 cycles was performed with a sample-barcoded 5' primer and a J-beta primer mix. In-frame beta chains were kept once TCRdb had trimmed the public reads at Q25 with fastp and called clones with MiXCR. Entries that share a CDR3 protein sequence are merged under the most common genes and DNA. The sample records some 1.6 million distinct CDR3 sequences, 30% to 40% of which are singletons. Clones ranked in the top ten supply roughly 10% of the sample. The sequenced sample was blood. The receptors derive from a woman in her 30s in good health.

The chain is built from TRBV5-1 and TRBJ2-6; D gene uncertain. Between the trimmed V and J ends, which lost 4 bases and 0 bases, there was a span of 17 bases. CDR1 is SGHRS and CDR2 is YFSETQ in the germline V gene. This CDR3 is built from 18 residues. CDR3 in DNA: TGCGCCAGCAGCCACGAAATATATTTTAGCTCTGGGGCCAACGTCCTGACTTTC. Amino acid sequence: CASSHEIYFSSGANVLTF.

The chain has TRBV20-1 and TRBJ2-3; TRBD2 matches 10 bases. The CDR3 covers 13 residues. Germline CDR1 reads DFQATT; CDR2 reads SNEGSKA (reference sequence). The CDR3 protein is CRTDSGRLDTQYF. The CDR3 DNA reads as TGCCGGACTGATAGCGGGAGGTTGGATACGCAGTATTTT.

Only a few counts were recorded for this clonotype. The V and J genes are TRBV4-2 and TRBJ1-1, with D possibly matching TRBD1 (6 bases). V gave up 10 bases and J gave up 1 base, with 13 bases separating them. CDR1 and CDR2 from the germline V gene are LGHNA and YNFKEQ. The CDR3 runs 13 residues. CDR3 sequence (DNA): TGTGCCACCATGGGGGCCAAGAACACTGAAGCTTTCTTT. Its protein product is CATMGAKNTEAFF.

This chain links TRBV7-9 with TRBJ2-5; the D gene could be TRBD1 or TRBD2 (5 bases each). With the DNA end fitting TRBJ2-7 better, the J assignment may be wrong. CDR3 length: 15 residues. CDR1 is SEHNR and CDR2 is FQNEAQ in the germline V gene (reference sequence). CDR3 DNA sequence: TGTGCCAGCAGTCCGCCGGGACCGAATATACACGAGCAGTACTTC. It codes for CASSPPGPNIHEQYF.

This clonotype has only a few counts. The gene calls are TRBV7-8 and TRBJ2-1, with TRBD1 matching 9 bases. J was trimmed by 2 bases and V by 7 bases; bases with no gene match: 6. The CDR3 has 15 amino acids. CDR1 and CDR2 from the germline V gene are SGHVS and FQNEAQ. The CDR3 region has the DNA TGTGCCAGCACCCGGGACAGGGAGACCTACAATGAGCAGTTCTTC. Protein product: CASTRDRETYNEQFF.

This clonotype appeared a few times. The chain combines TRBV6-5 with TRBJ1-6, with 9 bases fitting TRBD1. In germline, CDR1 is MNHEY, CDR2 SVGAGI. After removal of 4 bases from V and 10 bases from J, the junction contained 11 bases not matched to a gene. CDR3 size: 16 residues. This CDR3 is CASSSGTGSPRSPLHF. As DNA, the CDR3 is TGTGCCAGCAGTTCCGGGACAGGGAGCCCCAGATCACCCCTCCACTTT.

The chain links TRBV20-1 to TRBJ2-1; a weak D match, TRBD2 (5 bases). V lost 0 bases, J lost 3 bases, and 12 bases lay in between. This CDR3 spans 15 amino acids. Per the germline V gene, CDR1 is DFQATT and CDR2 is SNEGSKA (reference sequence). CDR3 bases: TGCAGTGCTAGAGAAGGACTTTCCGGCTACAATGAGCAGTTCTTC. As protein: CSAREGLSGYNEQFF.

This clonotype has a count of ten or more. The chain recombines TRBV14 with TRBJ2-3; D remains ambiguous. Germline values: CDR1 SGHDN, CDR2 FVKESK. Trimming left V 1 base short and J 5 bases short, with 1 base between. CDR3 length equals 11 residues. Here the CDR3 reads CASSQVDTQYF. CDR3 nucleotide sequence: TGTGCCAGCAGCCAAGTAGATACGCAGTATTTT. Full variable domain (outside the CDR3, taken from reference TRBV14 and TRBJ2-3): EAGVTQFPSHSVIEKGQTVTLRCDPISGHDNLYWYRRVMGKEIKFLLHFVKESKQDESGMPNNRFLAERTGGTYSTLKVQPAELEDSGVYFCASSQVDTQYFGPGTRLTVL.

This clonotype was recorded only once. The rearrangement uses TRBV9 and TRBJ2-4; the match to TRBD2 covers 8 bases. The CDR3 totals 15 residues. With 0 bases clipped from V and 13 bases from J, the junction kept 12 bases outside the gene matches. Germline CDR1 reads SGDLS; CDR2 reads YYNGEE. This CDR3 is CASSVGVAGGNEQYF. The CDR3 region has the DNA TGTGCCAGCAGCGTAGGAGTGGCGGGGGGCAATGAGCAGTACTTC.

This rearrangement joins TRBV4-1 to TRBJ2-2, with D tentatively TRBD1 (5 bases). This CDR3 is built from 13 residues. Germline CDR1 reads MGHRA; CDR2 reads YSYEKL. V gave up 0 bases and J gave up 13 bases, with 12 bases separating them. CDR3 in amino acids: CASSQDLGRGLFF. The CDR3 coding sequence is TGCGCCAGCAGCCAAGATTTGGGAAGGGGGCTGTTTTTT.

The V and J genes are TRBV10-3 and TRBJ2-4; 8 bases match TRBD1. There are 16 residues in the CDR3. J was trimmed by 3 bases and V by 4 bases; bases with no gene match: 8. The germline gives CDR1 ENHRY, CDR2 SYGVKD. This CDR3 reads CAISADRASSKNIQYF. CDR3 DNA sequence: TGTGCCATCAGTGCGGACAGGGCGAGTAGCAAAAACATTCAGTACTTC.

The table lists this clonotype with many counts. V and J are TRBV29-1 and TRBJ2-7, with 7 nucleotides matching TRBD1. V was clipped by 3 bases and J by 3 bases; unmatched bases: 8. In germline, CDR1 is SQVTM, CDR2 ANQGSEA. The CDR3 is made up of 14 amino acids. The CDR3 nucleotides are TGCAGCGTTGATGGTCCAGGGGGTGACTACGAGCAGTACTTC. It translates to CSVDGPGGDYEQYF.

This clonotype has a handful of counts. The chain is built from TRBV18 and TRBJ2-1; 12 nucleotides line up with TRBD2. J was trimmed by 6 bases and V by 0 bases; bases with no gene match: 3. CDR3 length: 16 residues. The germline V gene has CDR1 KGHSH and CDR2 LQKENI. CDR3 amino acids: CASSPPLAGGLNEQFF. The CDR3 DNA reads TGTGCCAGCTCACCACCGCTAGCGGGAGGGCTCAATGAGCAGTTCTTC.

This sequence joins TRBV12-3 or TRBV12-4 and TRBJ2-7; a weak D match, TRBD2 (5 bases). This CDR3 has 13 residues. V gave up 6 bases and J gave up 3 bases, with 12 bases separating them. The CDR3 DNA reads as TGTGCCAGCAGCTTACGACGGGACTACGAGCAGTACTTC. Its protein is CASSLRRDYEQYF.

This clonotype was counted a few times. The chain recombines TRBV30 with TRBJ1-4; 8 bases fit TRBD1. Germline V gene lookup returns CDR1 GTSNPN and CDR2 SVGIG (reference sequence). The CDR3 loop spans 15 amino acids. Germline trimming cut 8 bases from V and 7 bases from J; bases unmatched to any gene: 15. For the CDR3, the DNA is TGTGCCAGCGAAGACAGGGGTAACAGGGGTGAAAAACTGTTTTTT. Amino acids: CASEDRGNRGEKLFF.

The chain has TRBV10-3 and TRBJ1-1; tentative D call: TRBD1 (6 bases). CDR1 is ENHRY and CDR2 is SYGVKD in the germline V gene. This CDR3 is built from 13 residues. The V end was cut by 5 bases, the J end by 1 base, with 8 bases between. CDR3 sequence reads: CAISPGENTEAFF. As DNA, the CDR3 is TGTGCCATCAGTCCAGGGGAGAACACTGAAGCTTTCTTT.

The chain is built from TRBV12-3 or TRBV12-4 and TRBJ2-2; D might be TRBD1 (8 bases). V lost 10 bases to trimming and J lost 2 bases, with 17 bases between them. This CDR3 region has 15 residues. The CDR3, as DNA: TGTGCCACAGGGGACAGGACTAGTAACACCGGGGAGCTGTTTTTT. Residues: CATGDRTSNTGELFF.

This clonotype appeared a few times. J is TRBJ2-7 and V is TRBV18; 8 positions match TRBD1. CDR3 length equals 15 residues. The junction had 10 bases not matched to a gene; V was cut back by 4 bases and J by 5 bases. Germline CDR1 KGHSH, CDR2 LQKENI. The CDR3 here is CASSLSGGYEDEQYF. The DNA of the CDR3 is TGTGCCAGCTCACTTTCAGGGGGCTACGAGGACGAGCAGTACTTC.

This clonotype was recorded a few times. The chain carries TRBV3-1 and TRBJ2-7; no clear D gene. Germline-derived CDR1 and CDR2 are LGHDT and YNNKEL (reference sequence). This CDR3 has 14 amino acids. The V gene lost 4 bases and the J gene lost 2 bases, with 12 bases spanning the gap. CDR3 sequence: CASSLSTQAYEQYF. In DNA form, the CDR3 reads TGTGCCAGCAGCCTCTCTACCCAAGCCTACGAGCAGTACTTC.

The chain has TRBV12-3 or TRBV12-4 and TRBJ1-4; no definite D call. V was clipped by 5 bases and J by 7 bases, with 17 bases between them. This CDR3 comprises 15 residues. In DNA form, the CDR3 reads TGTGCCAGCAGTCCAGGATTGGTAAGCGGTGAAAAACTGTTTTTT. This gives the protein CASSPGLVSGEKLFF.

The chain employs TRBV20-1 and TRBJ2-7; D call uncertain. V was shortened by 3 bases and J by 2 bases, with 14 bases between the two germline ends. Germline CDR1 and CDR2: DFQATT and SNEGSKA (reference sequence). There are 14 residues in the CDR3. This CDR3 reads CSASGVGRPYEQYF. CDR3 DNA: TGCAGTGCTAGTGGGGTGGGCCGGCCCTACGAGCAGTACTTC.

This clonotype appeared once. The V call is TRBV11-2, the J call TRBJ1-2; perhaps TRBD1 as D (5 bases). The CDR3 spans 16 residues. CDR1 is SGHAT and CDR2 is FQNNGV in the germline V gene. Trimming cost V 2 bases and J 2 bases, with 15 bases left between them. The CDR3 loop is CASSLSSRGANYGYTF. The CDR3 coding sequence is TGTGCCAGCAGCTTATCTTCGAGGGGCGCCAACTATGGCTACACCTTC.